Presented here are 21 T cell receptor beta chains from one specimen sequenced in a study of T-cell memory formation after mild COVID-19. TCRdb reprocessed the 5' RACE reads via MiXCR and lists one record per CDR3 protein. The data contain some 260,000 distinct CDR3 sequences, about 16% of them singletons. Sequencing was performed on PBMCs or a T cell subset sorted from them (not recorded which). These receptors were collected from a man younger than 35 who had mild COVID-19 (a few samples of this study predate the infection). Cell type and time point are not known.

This clonotype was picked up a small number of times. V and J are TRBV7-2 and TRBJ1-1; TRBD1 might be the D (5 bases). This CDR3 is 15 amino acids long. Trimming removed 3 bases from V and 4 bases from J, with 15 bases in between. The germline V gene has CDR1 SGHTA and CDR2 FQGNSA. The CDR3 protein is CASSFEYGDSTEAFF. CDR3 in DNA: TGTGCCAGCAGCTTTGAGTACGGGGACTCCACTGAAGCTTTCTTT.

This clonotype appeared a few times. The rearrangement uses TRBV27 and TRBJ1-5; 8 nucleotides agree with TRBD1. Germline V gene lookup returns CDR1 MNHEY and CDR2 SMNVEV (reference sequence). CDR3 length equals 14 residues. J was trimmed by 5 bases and V by 9 bases; bases with no gene match: 9. Here the CDR3 reads CARKDRDRYQPQHF. The CDR3 DNA reads TGTGCCAGAAAGGACAGGGACCGTTATCAGCCCCAGCATTTT.

This clonotype was detected a few times. This chain connects TRBV10-3 to TRBJ2-3; D may be TRBD2 (6 bases). Trimming pared 3 bases from V and 6 bases from J, leaving 16 bases between. The length of the CDR3 is 15 residues. Germline V gene lookup returns CDR1 ENHRY and CDR2 SYGVKD. CDR3 region: CAISEATGGADTQYF. For the CDR3, the DNA is TGTGCCATCAGTGAAGCCACTGGAGGGGCTGATACGCAGTATTTT.

This clonotype was detected a few times. The rearrangement links TRBV5-1 to TRBJ1-6, with TRBD1 matching over 8 bases. The J segment lost 10 bases and the V segment lost 3 bases, leaving 12 bases of the junction unmatched. Per the germline V gene, CDR1 is SGHRS and CDR2 is YFSETQ. CDR3 length equals 16 residues. CDR3 loop: CASSSTTGVKGSPLHF. DNA for the CDR3: TGCGCCAGCAGCTCAACGACAGGGGTAAAGGGATCACCCCTCCACTTT. The complete variable domain, with remaining parts taken from reference TRBV5-1 and TRBJ1-6, reads KAGVTQTPRYLIKTRGQQVTLSCSPISGHRSVSWYQQTPGQGLQFLFEYFSETQRNKGNFPGRFSGRQFSNSRSEMNVSTLELGDSALYLCASSSTTGVKGSPLHFGNGTRLTVT.

This clonotype was seen ten or more times. V gene TRBV7-9 combines with J gene TRBJ1-6; D is uncertain. V was cut by 1 base and J by 8 bases, with 3 bases left in between. The CDR3 runs 12 residues. Germline CDR1 is SEHNR and CDR2 is FQNEAQ (reference sequence). The CDR3 spells CASSLDHSPLHF. The CDR3 DNA is TGTGCCAGCAGCTTAGATCATTCACCCCTCCACTTT.

For this clonotype: Lacking the conserved final phenylalanine or tryptophan, this CDR3 likely reflects a read error. The chain is built from TRBV4-3 and TRBJ2-5; TRBD2 matches 15 bases. CDR1 and CDR2 from the germline V gene are LGHNA and YSLEER. CDR3 length: 18 residues. J lost 0 bases, V lost 6 bases, and 8 bases had no gene match. CDR3 loop: CASSQRTSGGEYQETQYL. CDR3 sequence (DNA): TGCGCCAGCAGTCAAAGGACTAGCGGGGGGGAGTACCAAGAGACCCAGTACTTA.

The chain joins TRBV25-1 to TRBJ1-2, with TRBD1 matching 8 bases. This CDR3 is built from 15 residues. The germline V gene encodes CDR1 MGHDK and CDR2 SYGVNS. V lost 3 bases and J lost 2; bases outside the gene matches: 5. CDR3 sequence (DNA): TGTGCCAGCAGTGACCCCGGGACAGGAAACTATGGCTACACCTTC. Protein product: CASSDPGTGNYGYTF.

This clonotype came up a few times. The CDR3 loop is CASSFERTAPQHF. The CDR3 bases are TGTGCCAGCAGCTTTGAAAGGACAGCCCCCCAGCATTTT. J is TRBJ1-5 and V is TRBV7-2; a possible D gene is TRBD1 (6 bases). The ends were cut back, 3 bases at V and 10 bases at J, with 13 bases in the middle. This CDR3 has 13 residues. The germline CDR1 and CDR2 sequences are SGHTA and FQGNSA.

This clonotype was counted between two and nine times. DNA of the CDR3: TGCGCCAGCAGCCATAATTCCCCTAGGGGCGTCTCGCGAGAGACCCAGTACTTC. The encoded protein is CASSHNSPRGVSRETQYF. The genes are TRBV4-1 and TRBJ2-5, with D perhaps TRBD1 (5 bases). CDR3 length: 18 residues. Germline-derived CDR1 and CDR2 are MGHRA and YSYEKL. V was clipped by 3 bases and J by 4 bases, with 24 bases between them.

This clonotype was found a few times. The J gene is TRBJ2-3, the V gene TRBV12-3 or TRBV12-4; TRBD2 might be the D (7 bases). V shed 5 bases and J shed 6 bases, with 18 bases lying between them. This CDR3 contains 15 residues. The CDR3 region is CASSPGGRFADTQYF. CDR3 DNA: TGTGCCAGCAGTCCGGGGGGCCGGTTTGCGGATACGCAGTATTTT.

The CDR3 nucleotides are TGTGCCAGCAGCCAAGTCGCGCAGGCTGGCTACACCTTC. Translation gives CASSQVAQAGYTF. The chain joins TRBV3-1 to TRBJ1-2; D remains unclear. Germline V gene sequence: CDR1 LGHDT, CDR2 YNNKEL (reference sequence). Trimming cost V 1 base and J 7 bases, with 10 bases left between them. This CDR3 contains 13 residues.

This clonotype turned up a few times. V and J are TRBV18 and TRBJ1-2, with D perhaps TRBD1 (6 bases). V lost 2 bases and J 2 bases, leaving 12 bases between the germline ends. CDR3 length: 15 amino acids. Per the germline V gene, CDR1 is KGHSH and CDR2 is LQKENI. CDR3 bases: TGTGCCAGCTCACCAACCGGACAGATGAACTATGGCTACACCTTC. It specifies CASSPTGQMNYGYTF.

The rearrangement links TRBV20-1 to TRBJ1-4; maybe TRBD1 (6 bases). The CDR3 spans 14 residues. The ends were cut back, 5 bases at V and 2 bases at J, with 12 bases in the middle. Germline V gives CDR1 DFQATT, CDR2 SNEGSKA (reference sequence). CDR3 sequence: CSALIQGTNEKLFF. In DNA, the CDR3 is TGCAGTGCTCTTATTCAGGGGACTAATGAAAAACTGTTTTTT.

Comment on this clonotype: Sequence at one end of the junction differs from germline and may be a read error. This chain joins TRBV12-3 or TRBV12-4 and TRBJ2-7; possibly TRBD2 for D (5 bases). This CDR3 contains 11 residues. The CDR3 DNA follows: TGTGCCAGCAGTGGCCGAGGGCCGCCGGACTTC. Translating gives CASSGRGPPDF.

This clonotype came up a few times. The chain is built from TRBV5-1 and TRBJ2-1, with D unclear. From germline, CDR1 is SGHRS and CDR2 YFSETQ. With 2 bases removed from V and 4 bases from J, the gap between germline ends came to 10 bases. The CDR3 extends over 14 amino acids. The chain's CDR3 is CASSLPDTYNEQFF. The CDR3 nucleotides read TGCGCCAGCAGCTTACCCGACACTTACAATGAGCAGTTCTTC.

Many counts were recorded for this clonotype. The CDR3 coding sequence is TGTGCCAGCAGTTTTGAGGACAATGAGCAGTTCTTC. Translation: CASSFEDNEQFF. J is TRBJ2-1 and V is TRBV12-3 or TRBV12-4; the D is unclear. There are 12 residues in the CDR3. V dropped 3 bases and J dropped 5 bases, with 5 bases sitting between them.

The chain couples TRBV12-3 or TRBV12-4 to TRBJ1-2; D not resolved. There are 12 residues in the CDR3. V was cut by 6 bases and J by 3 bases, with 8 bases left in between. In nucleotides, the CDR3 is TGTGCCAGCAGCCGCCACGACTATGGCTACACCTTC. It specifies CASSRHDYGYTF.

The rearrangement links TRBV20-1 to TRBJ2-3; a possible D gene is TRBD1 (6 bases). Trimming shortened V by 4 bases and J by 1 base, and 15 bases separated the two germline ends. CDR1 is DFQATT and CDR2 is SNEGSKA in the germline V gene (reference sequence). The CDR3 is 15 residues long. This chain's CDR3 is CSAMGLGAGTDTQYF. CDR3 DNA: TGCAGTGCTATGGGGTTGGGGGCGGGCACAGATACGCAGTATTTT.

This clonotype came up a few times. The J gene is TRBJ2-5, the V gene TRBV20-1; D may be TRBD2 (7 bases). This CDR3 is 14 amino acids long. V was pared by 6 bases and J by 5 bases, with 19 bases between. Germline CDR1 DFQATT, CDR2 SNEGSKA (reference sequence). The CDR3 protein is CSASDRGGDETQYF. The DNA of the CDR3 is TGCAGTGCGAGCGATAGGGGGGGTGACGAGACCCAGTACTTC.

This chain connects TRBV6-2 or TRBV6-3 to TRBJ2-7, with D unresolved. Trimming shortened V by 2 bases and J by 7 bases, and 6 bases separated the two germline ends. This CDR3 spans 11 amino acids. Germline values: CDR1 MNHEY, CDR2 SVGEGT. The CDR3 DNA sequence: TGTGCCAGCAGTTACGGCCGGGAGCAGTACGTC. It translates to CASSYGREQYV.

This clonotype was counted between two and nine times. V gene TRBV4-3 combines with J gene TRBJ2-7; D gene ambiguous. Per the germline V gene, CDR1 is LGHNA and CDR2 is YSLEER. CDR3 length equals 14 residues. The V and J ends lost 0 bases and 1 base respectively, with 7 bases between them. The CDR3 DNA is TGCGCCAGCAGCCAAGAGTGGAGTTCCTACGAGCAGTACTTC. Its protein product is CASSQEWSSYEQYF.